This T cell receptor (beta chain) was sequenced during a study of blood T cell repertoires in COVID-19 (TCRdb year 2020). As for the study more broadly: Collaborator samples came from the United States, Italy and Spain and covered acute and convalescent phases of COVID-19. The prospective study material was composed of cDNA or gDNA derived from T cells, B-cell-depleted T cells, or PBMCs. Subjects who had been exposed to COVID-19, were actively infected with it, or had recovered from it provided the deeply sampled blood TCRbeta repertoires that made up the dataset. The repertoires were released in a freely available public database meant as a resource for research on the immune response to SARS-CoV-2. Samples were obtained from the ongoing ImmuneRACE study (first 160 participants) and from 950 to 1,500 subjects provided by 6 global collaborators. A de-identified subject ID, COVID-19 status, age in years and sex were almost always included in the sample metadata. Where available, HLA class I and class II types were obtained from metadata supplied by the sample provider rather than from assay-based typing. Here is what the overall study found, with its caveats: Clinical and demographic metadata were provided uncurated, with the amount varying by source and participant.

One collaborating source in Seattle enrolled patients while the patients were actively infected and followed the patients over time throughout the course of disease. Each collaborating institution followed its own protocols to collect whole blood in K2EDTA tubes. For TCRbeta analysis, collaborator samples were shipped as frozen whole blood, as isolated PBMCs, or as DNA extracted from either sample type. CDR1 and CDR2, per the germline V gene (reference sequence), are GTSNPN and SVGIG. The cysteine opens and the phenylalanine closes a CDR3 of 15 amino acids. The retained sequence is limited to the CDR3, 45 bases, with the frame set at the first base. The junction carries 18 bases between V and J, which are trimmed by 3 bases and 4 bases respectively. Regarding this clone: What this receptor recognizes is not known. Per-nucleotide qualities are absent, and no much larger clonotype sits a single base away.

TCRbeta CDR3 regions were amplified from genomic DNA by means of the immunoSEQ Assay, a bias-controlled multiplex PCR. In the source study's methods: Nucleated cell counts per sample were estimated from amplification of reference gene primers within the assay. To quantify the absolute abundance of each unique TCRbeta CDR3 rearrangement, sequence reads were collapsed and filtered. For each sample, productive Simpson clonality was calculated as the square root of Simpson's diversity index over productive rearrangements. The immuneACCESS repertoire file appears here via TCRdb, limited to in-frame rearrangements. These files lack a portion of the clones; in checked studies, under half of the deficit traces to unresolved V genes, and the cause of the others is not known. V and J calls and clone size are those listed in that table; D and trimming were worked out from the DNA. The sample yields some 240,000 clones; 80% to 95% were counted once. The ten largest clones add up to 0.82% of the sample.

Sequenced: peripheral blood. This TCR was recovered from a man aged 55 to 70 with COVID-19, enrolled during active disease. The rearrangement combines TRBV30 with TRBJ1-2; TRBD1 is a possible D gene, resting on 6 matching bases. The nucleotide sequence reads as follows: TGTGCCTGGAGCGGCCTCGGGGGGGCCCTCTATGGCTACACCTTC. It codes for CAWSGLGGALYGYTF.